Listed here is a single T cell receptor (beta chain). The antigen is undetermined. This record belongs to a study of STAT3 mutations in large granular lymphocyte leukemia. Across the study: Immunosuppressive therapy was given to more than half of T-LGLL patients.

Whole-study findings and limits: In T-cell large granular lymphocyte leukemia, about half of patients showed multiple immunodominant subclonotypes.

Per the germline V gene, CDR1 is KGHSH and CDR2 is LQKENI. CDR3 length equals 15 residues. Trimming cost V 1 base and J 1 base, with 10 bases left between them. Measured with immunoSEQ multiplex PCR; TCRdb has only the in-frame clones, and not every one. The table has 1,400 or so clones, 2.3% seen once; the top ten hold approximately 67%. This TCR was sampled from a human donor with T large granular lymphocyte leukemia. Some clones in this sample may be carry-over from other donors' samples. This chain joins TRBV18 and TRBJ2-5; D unresolved. Sequencing used PBMCs. The CDR3 region is CASSPLSGSQETQYF. In DNA form, the CDR3 reads TGTGCCAGCTCACCACTATCCGGGTCCCAAGAGACCCAGTACTTC. Combining the CDR3 with reference TRBV18 and TRBJ2-5 gives the whole variable domain NAGVMQNPRHLVRRRGQEARLRCSPMKGHSHVYWYRQLPEEGLKFMVYLQKENIIDESGMPKERFSAEFPKEGPSILRIQQVVRGDSAAYFCASSPLSGSQETQYFGPGTRLLVL.